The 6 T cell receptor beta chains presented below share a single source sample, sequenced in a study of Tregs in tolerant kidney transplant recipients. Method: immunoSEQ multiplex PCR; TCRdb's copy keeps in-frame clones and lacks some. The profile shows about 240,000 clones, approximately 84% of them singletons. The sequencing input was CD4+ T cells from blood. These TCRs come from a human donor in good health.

Here the CDR3 DNA reads TGTGCCAGCAGCAAATCCCACAGACAGGGGGCTAATGAGCAGTTCTTC. Translation gives CASSKSHRQGANEQFF. The chain couples TRBV21-1 to TRBJ2-1; the DNA was not compared with TRBD1, the D call given in the table. TRBV21-1 is a documented pseudogene. The CDR3 has 16 amino acids.

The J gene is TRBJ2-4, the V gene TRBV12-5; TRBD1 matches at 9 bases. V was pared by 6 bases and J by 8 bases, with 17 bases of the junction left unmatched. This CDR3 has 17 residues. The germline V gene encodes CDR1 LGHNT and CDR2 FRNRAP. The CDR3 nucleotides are TGTGCTAGTGGCTTAAGAGGGACAGGGCTGGGTTTGGACATTCAGTACTTC. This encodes CASGLRGTGLGLDIQYF.

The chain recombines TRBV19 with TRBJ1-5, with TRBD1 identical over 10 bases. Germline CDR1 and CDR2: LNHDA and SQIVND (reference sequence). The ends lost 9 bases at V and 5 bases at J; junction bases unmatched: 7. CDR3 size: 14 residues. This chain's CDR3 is CASSRTGGDQPQHF. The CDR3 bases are TGTGCCAGCTCTCGGACAGGGGGGGATCAGCCCCAGCATTTT.

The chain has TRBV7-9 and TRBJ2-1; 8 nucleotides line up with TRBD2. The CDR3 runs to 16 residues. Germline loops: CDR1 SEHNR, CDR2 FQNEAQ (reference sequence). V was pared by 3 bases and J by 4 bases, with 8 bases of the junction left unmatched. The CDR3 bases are TGTGCCAGCAGCTTGGCTAGCGGGCTTTCGTACAATGAGCAGTTCTTC. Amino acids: CASSLASGLSYNEQFF.

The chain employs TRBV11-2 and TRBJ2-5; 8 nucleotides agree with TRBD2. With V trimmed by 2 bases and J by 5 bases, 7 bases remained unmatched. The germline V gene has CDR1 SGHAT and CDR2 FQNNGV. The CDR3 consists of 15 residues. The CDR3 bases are TGTGCCAGCAGCTTATCTGCGGGGGGTTGGGAGACCCAGTACTTC. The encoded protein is CASSLSAGGWETQYF.

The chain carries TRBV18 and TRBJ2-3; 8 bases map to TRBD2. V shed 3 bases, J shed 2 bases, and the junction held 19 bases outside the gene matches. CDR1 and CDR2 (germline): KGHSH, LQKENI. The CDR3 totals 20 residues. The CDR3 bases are TGTGCCAGCTCACCGACGGGACTGGCGGGGGGCCCGCTCACCACAGATACGCAGTATTTT. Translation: CASSPTGLAGGPLTTDTQYF.